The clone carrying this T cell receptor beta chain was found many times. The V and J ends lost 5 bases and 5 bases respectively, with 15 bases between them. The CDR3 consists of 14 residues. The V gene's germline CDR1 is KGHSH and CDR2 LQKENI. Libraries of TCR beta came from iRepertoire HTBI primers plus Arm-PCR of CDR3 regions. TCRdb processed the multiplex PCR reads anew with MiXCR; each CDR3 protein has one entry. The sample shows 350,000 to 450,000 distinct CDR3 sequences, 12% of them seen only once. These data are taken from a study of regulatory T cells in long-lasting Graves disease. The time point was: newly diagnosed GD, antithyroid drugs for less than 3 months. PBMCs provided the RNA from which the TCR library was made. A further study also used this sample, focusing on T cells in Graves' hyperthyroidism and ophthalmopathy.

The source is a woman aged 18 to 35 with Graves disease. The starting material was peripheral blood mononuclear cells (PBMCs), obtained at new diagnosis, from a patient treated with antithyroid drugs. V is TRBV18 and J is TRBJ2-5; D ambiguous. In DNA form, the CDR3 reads TGTGCCAGCTCAGTAACCAAGGGTGAGGAGACCCAGTACTTC. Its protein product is CASSVTKGEETQYF.